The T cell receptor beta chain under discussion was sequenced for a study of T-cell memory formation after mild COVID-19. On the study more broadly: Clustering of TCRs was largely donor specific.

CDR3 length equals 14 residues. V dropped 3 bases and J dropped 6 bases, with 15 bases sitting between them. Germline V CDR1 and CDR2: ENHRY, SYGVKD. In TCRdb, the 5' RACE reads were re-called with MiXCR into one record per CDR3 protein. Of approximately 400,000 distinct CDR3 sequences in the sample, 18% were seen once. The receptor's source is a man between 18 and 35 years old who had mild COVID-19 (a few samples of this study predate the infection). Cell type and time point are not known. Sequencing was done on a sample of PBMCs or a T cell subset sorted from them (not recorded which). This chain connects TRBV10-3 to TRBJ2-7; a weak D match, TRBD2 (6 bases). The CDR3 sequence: CAISDGYSGSEQYV. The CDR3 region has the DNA TGTGCCATCAGTGATGGGTACTCCGGGAGCGAGCAGTACGTC.